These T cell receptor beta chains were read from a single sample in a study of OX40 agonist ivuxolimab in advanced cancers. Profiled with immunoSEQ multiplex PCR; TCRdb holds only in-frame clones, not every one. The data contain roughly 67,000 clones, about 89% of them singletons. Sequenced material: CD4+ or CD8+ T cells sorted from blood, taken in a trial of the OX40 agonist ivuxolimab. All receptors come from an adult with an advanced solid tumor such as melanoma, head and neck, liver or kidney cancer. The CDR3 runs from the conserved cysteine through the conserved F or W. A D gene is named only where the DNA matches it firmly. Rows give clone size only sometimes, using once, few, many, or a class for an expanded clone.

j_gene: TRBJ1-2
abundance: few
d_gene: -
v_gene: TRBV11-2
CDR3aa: CASSPSGIYGYTF
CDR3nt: TGTGCCAGCAGCCCGAGCGGGATCTATGGCTACACCTTC

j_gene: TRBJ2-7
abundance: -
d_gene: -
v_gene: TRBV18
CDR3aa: CASSPPADEQYF
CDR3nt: TGTGCCAGCTCACCTCCCGCCGACGAGCAGTACTTC

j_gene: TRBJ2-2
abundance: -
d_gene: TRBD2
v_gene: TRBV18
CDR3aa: CASSPLAGATGELFF
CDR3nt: TGTGCCAGCTCACCACTAGCGGGGGCAACCGGGGAGCTGTTTTTT

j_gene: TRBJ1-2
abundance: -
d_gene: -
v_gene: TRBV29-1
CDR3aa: CSVAQSRVDGYTF
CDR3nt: TGCAGCGTTGCCCAGAGCAGGGTTGATGGCTACACCTTC

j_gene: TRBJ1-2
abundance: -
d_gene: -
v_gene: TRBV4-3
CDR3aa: CASSREPGVDYGYTF
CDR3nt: TGCGCCAGCAGCCGGGAGCCCGGGGTCGACTATGGCTACACCTTC

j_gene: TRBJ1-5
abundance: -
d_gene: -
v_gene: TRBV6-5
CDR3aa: CASSPGRQPQHF
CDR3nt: TGTGCCAGCAGTCCTGGTAGACAGCCCCAGCATTTT

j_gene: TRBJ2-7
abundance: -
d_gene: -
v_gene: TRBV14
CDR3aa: CASSPRGIEQYF
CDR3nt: TGTGCCAGCAGCCCTCGGGGCATCGAGCAGTACTTC

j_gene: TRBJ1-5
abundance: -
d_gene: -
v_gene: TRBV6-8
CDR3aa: CASSRIQGCNQPQHF
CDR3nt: TGTGCCAGCAGCCGGATACAGGGATGCAATCAGCCCCAGCATTTT

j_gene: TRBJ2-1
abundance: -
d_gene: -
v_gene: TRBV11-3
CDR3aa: CASSLGDRSYNEQFF
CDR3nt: TGTGCCAGCAGCTTGGGCGATCGCTCCTACAATGAGCAGTTCTTC

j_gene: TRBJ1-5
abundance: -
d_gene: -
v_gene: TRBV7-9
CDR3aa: CASSFDTERGQPQHF
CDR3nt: TGTGCCAGCAGCTTCGATACAGAGCGCGGCCAGCCCCAGCATTTT

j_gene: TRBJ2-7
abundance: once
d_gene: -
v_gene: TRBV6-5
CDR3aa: CASSSLSPSYEQYF
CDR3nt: TGTGCCAGCAGTTCACTAAGCCCCTCCTACGAGCAGTACTTC

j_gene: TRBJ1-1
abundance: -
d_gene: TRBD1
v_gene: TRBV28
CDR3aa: CASRPTGKATEAFF
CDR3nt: TGTGCCAGCAGGCCGACAGGGAAGGCCACTGAAGCTTTCTTT

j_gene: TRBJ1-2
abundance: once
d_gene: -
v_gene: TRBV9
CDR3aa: CASSDPSGRCTF
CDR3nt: TGTGCCAGCAGCGACCCATCGGGGAGGTGCACCTTC

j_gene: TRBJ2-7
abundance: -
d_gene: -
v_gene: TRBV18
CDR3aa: CASSLNRALSYEQYF
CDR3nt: TGTGCCAGCTCGCTTAACAGGGCTCTCTCCTACGAGCAGTACTTC

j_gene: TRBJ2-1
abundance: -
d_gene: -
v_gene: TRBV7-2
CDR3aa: CASSLYGTFDYSSYNEQFF
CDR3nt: TGTGCCAGCAGCTTATACGGGACCTTTGATTACAGCTCCTACAATGAGCAGTTCTTC

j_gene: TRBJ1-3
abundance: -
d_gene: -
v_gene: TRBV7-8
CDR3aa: CASSLSTVAKRGSGNTIYF
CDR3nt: TGTGCCAGCAGCTTAAGCACGGTCGCAAAGAGGGGATCTGGAAACACCATATATTTT

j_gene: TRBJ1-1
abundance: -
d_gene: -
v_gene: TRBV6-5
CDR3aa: CASSYQTAYRAEAFF
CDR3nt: TGTGCCAGCAGTTACCAGACCGCTTATCGGGCTGAAGCTTTCTTT

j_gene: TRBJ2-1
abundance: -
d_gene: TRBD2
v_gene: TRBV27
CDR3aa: CASSLGLAGNDEQFF
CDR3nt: TGTGCCAGCAGTTTAGGCCTAGCGGGAAACGATGAGCAGTTCTTC

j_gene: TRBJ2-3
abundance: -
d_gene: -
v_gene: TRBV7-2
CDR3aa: CASSWGPDTQYF
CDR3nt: TGTGCCAGCAGCTGGGGGCCAGATACGCAGTATTTT

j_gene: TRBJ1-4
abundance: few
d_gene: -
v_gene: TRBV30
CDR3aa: CAWNRAWATNEKLFF
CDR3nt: TGTGCCTGGAACAGAGCCTGGGCAACTAATGAAAAACTGTTTTTT

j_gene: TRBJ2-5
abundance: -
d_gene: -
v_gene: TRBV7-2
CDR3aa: CASSLRPRGETQYF
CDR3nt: TGTGCCAGCAGCTTGCGTCCCCGGGGCGAGACCCAGTACTTC

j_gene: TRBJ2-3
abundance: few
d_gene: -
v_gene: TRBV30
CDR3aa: CAWSVILSTDTQYF
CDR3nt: TGTGCCTGGAGTGTTATTCTTAGCACAGATACGCAGTATTTT

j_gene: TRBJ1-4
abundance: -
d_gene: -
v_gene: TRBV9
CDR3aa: CASSVGQGGPEKLFF
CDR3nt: TGTGCCAGCAGCGTAGGACAAGGGGGGCCTGAAAAACTGTTTTTT

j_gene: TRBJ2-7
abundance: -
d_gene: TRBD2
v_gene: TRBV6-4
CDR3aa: CASSAPAAGGRGEQYF
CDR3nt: TGTGCCAGCAGCGCCCCGGCAGCGGGAGGTAGGGGTGAGCAGTACTTC

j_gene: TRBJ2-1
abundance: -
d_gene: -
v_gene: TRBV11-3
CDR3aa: CASSRESSYNEQFF
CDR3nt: TGTGCCAGCAGCAGGGAGAGCTCCTACAATGAGCAGTTCTTC

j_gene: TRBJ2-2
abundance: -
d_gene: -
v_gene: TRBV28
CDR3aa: CASSSRAGGELFF
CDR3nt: TGTGCCAGCAGTTCTAGAGCCGGCGGGGAGCTGTTTTTT

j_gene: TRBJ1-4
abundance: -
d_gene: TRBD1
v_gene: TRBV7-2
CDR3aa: CASSLQGAEEKLFF
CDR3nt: TGTGCCAGCAGCCTACAGGGGGCGGAAGAAAAACTGTTTTTT

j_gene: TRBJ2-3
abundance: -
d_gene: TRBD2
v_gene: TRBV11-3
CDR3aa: CASSETAGTSLHF
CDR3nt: TGTGCCAGCAGCGAGACTGCCGGGACTAGCTTACATTTT

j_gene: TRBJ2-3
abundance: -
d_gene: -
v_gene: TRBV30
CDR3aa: CAWATADTQYF
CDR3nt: TGTGCCTGGGCTACGGCAGATACGCAGTATTTT

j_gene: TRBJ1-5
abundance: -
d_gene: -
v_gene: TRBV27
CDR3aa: CASSLSNSLAQHF
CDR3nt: TGTGCCAGCAGTTTATCCAACAGCCTAGCCCAGCATTTT

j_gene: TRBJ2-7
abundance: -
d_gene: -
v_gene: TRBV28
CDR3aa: CASREGHLASYEQYF
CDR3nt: TGTGCCAGCAGAGAAGGGCATTTGGCCTCCTACGAGCAGTACTTC

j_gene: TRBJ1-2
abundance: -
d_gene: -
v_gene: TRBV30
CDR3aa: CAWSRIGLAGYTF
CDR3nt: TGTGCCTGGAGCCGAATCGGACTTGCGGGCTACACCTTC

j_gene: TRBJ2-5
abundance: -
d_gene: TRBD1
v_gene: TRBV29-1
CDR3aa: CSVDLLGTGGGKTQYF
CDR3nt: TGCAGCGTTGACCTGTTGGGAACAGGGGGCGGGAAGACCCAGTACTTC

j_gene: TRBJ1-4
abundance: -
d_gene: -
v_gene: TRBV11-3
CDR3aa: CASSLEAGEKLFF
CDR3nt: TGTGCCAGCAGCTTAGAAGCGGGGGAAAAACTGTTTTTT

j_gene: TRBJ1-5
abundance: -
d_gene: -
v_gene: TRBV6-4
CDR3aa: CASSDSPGQPQHF
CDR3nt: TGTGCCAGCAGTGACTCGCCCGGCCAGCCCCAGCATTTT

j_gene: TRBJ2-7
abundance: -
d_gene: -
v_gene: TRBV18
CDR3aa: CASSPQTSYEQYF
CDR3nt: TGTGCCAGCTCACCCCAGACCAGCTACGAGCAGTACTTC

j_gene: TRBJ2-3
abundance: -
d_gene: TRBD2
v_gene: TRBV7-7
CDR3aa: CASSLARGSTDTQYF
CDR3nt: TGTGCCAGCAGCTTAGCGCGGGGGAGCACAGATACGCAGTATTTT

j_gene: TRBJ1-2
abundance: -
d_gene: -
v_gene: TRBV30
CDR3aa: CAWSPPSYSNYGYTF
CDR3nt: TGTGCCTGGAGTCCTCCATCTTATTCTAACTATGGCTACACCTTC

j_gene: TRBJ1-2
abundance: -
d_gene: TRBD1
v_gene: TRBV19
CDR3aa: CATRTGVIDYTF
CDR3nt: TGTGCCACCAGGACAGGAGTAATCGACTACACCTTC

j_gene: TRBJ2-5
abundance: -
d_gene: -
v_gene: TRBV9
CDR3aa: CASSAQGFGGQETQYF
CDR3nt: TGTGCCAGCAGCGCCCAGGGCTTTGGGGGCCAAGAGACCCAGTACTTC

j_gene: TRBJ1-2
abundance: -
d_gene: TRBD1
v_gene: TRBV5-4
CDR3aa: CASSTGGALYGYTF
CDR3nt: TGTGCCAGCAGCACAGGGGGCGCGCTCTATGGCTACACCTTC

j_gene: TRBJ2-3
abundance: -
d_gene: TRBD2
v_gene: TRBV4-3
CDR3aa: CASSRTSGGAKDTQYF
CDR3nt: TGCGCCAGCAGCCGGACTAGCGGGGGGGCAAAGGATACGCAGTATTTT

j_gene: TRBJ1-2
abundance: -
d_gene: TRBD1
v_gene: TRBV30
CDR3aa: CAWRGQGGSYGYTF
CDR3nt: TGTGCCTGGAGAGGACAGGGGGGATCCTATGGCTACACCTTC

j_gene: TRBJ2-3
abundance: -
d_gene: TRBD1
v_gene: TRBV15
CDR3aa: CATSRDFGTGGHTDTQYF
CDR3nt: TGTGCCACCAGCAGAGATTTCGGGACAGGGGGACACACAGATACGCAGTATTTT

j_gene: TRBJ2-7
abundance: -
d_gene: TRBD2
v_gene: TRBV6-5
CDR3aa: CASSYSRLASYEQYF
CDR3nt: TGTGCCAGCAGTTACTCGAGACTAGCGTCCTACGAGCAGTACTTC

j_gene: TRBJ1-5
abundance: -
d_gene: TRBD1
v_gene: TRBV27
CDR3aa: CASSSLNRGQGQPQHF
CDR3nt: TGTGCCAGCAGTTCCCTGAACAGGGGGCAGGGTCAGCCCCAGCATTTT

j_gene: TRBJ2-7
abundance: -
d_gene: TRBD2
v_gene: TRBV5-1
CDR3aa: CASSFMVAGPYEQYF
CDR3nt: TGCGCCAGCAGCTTTATGGTAGCGGGACCCTACGAGCAGTACTTC

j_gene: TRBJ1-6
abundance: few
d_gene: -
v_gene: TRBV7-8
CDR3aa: CASSAPGPNQALHF
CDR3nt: TGTGCCAGCAGCGCACCCGGGCCTAATCAGGCCCTCCACTTT

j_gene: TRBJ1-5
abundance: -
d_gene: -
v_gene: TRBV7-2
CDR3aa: CASSGQYSNQPQHF
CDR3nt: TGTGCCAGCAGCGGACAGTATAGCAATCAGCCCCAGCATTTT

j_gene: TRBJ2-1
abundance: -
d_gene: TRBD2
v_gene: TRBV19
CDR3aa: CASKSKVAGVNEQFF
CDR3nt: TGTGCCAGTAAGTCTAAGGTAGCGGGGGTGAATGAGCAGTTCTTC

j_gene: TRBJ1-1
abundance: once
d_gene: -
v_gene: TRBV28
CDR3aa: CASLPGNTEAFF
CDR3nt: TGTGCCAGCCTTCCGGGGAACACTGAAGCTTTCTTT

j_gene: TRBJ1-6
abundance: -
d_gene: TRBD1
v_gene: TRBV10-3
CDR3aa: CAIAGQAMNSPLHF
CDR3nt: TGTGCCATTGCGGGACAGGCGATGAATTCACCCCTCCACTTT

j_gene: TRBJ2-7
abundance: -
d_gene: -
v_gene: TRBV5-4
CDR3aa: CASSEGTGSSYEQYF
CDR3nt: TGTGCCAGCAGCGAAGGGACGGGGAGTTCCTACGAGCAGTACTTC

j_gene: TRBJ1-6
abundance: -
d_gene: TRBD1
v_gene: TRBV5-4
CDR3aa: CASSLGRGQGESPLHF
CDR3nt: TGTGCCAGCAGTTTGGGACGAGGACAGGGGGAATCACCCCTCCACTTT

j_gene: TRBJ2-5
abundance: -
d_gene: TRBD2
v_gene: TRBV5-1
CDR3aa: CASSFGGGPQETQYF
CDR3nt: TGCGCCAGCAGCTTCGGGGGGGGACCGCAAGAGACCCAGTACTTC

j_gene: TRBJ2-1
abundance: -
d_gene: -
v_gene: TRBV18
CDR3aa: CASSPGYTIDEQFF
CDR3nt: TGTGCCAGCTCACCAGGTTACACAATCGATGAGCAGTTCTTC

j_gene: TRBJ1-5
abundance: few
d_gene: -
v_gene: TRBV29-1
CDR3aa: CSVGGTNQPQHF
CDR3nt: TGCAGCGTTGGTGGCACCAATCAGCCCCAGCATTTT

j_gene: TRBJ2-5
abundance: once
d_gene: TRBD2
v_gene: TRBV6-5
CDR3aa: CASSYSGGREETQYF
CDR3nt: TGTGCCAGCAGTTATAGCGGGGGGAGGGAAGAGACCCAGTACTTC

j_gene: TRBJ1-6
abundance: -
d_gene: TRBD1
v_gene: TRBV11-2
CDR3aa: CASSQGDYSPLHF
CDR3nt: TGTGCCAGCAGCCAGGGGGATTATTCACCCCTCCACTTT

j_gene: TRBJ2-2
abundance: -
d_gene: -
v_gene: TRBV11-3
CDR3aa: CASSLGVNTGELFF
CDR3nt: TGTGCCAGCAGCTTAGGGGTGAACACCGGGGAGCTGTTTTTT